The T cell receptor beta chain under discussion was sequenced for a study of T cells in Graves' hyperthyroidism and ophthalmopathy. Looking at the study overall: Before treatment of any kind, peripheral blood was taken at initial diagnosis.

Clinicians diagnosed patients from clinical symptoms, serum thyroxine and TRAb, thyroid ultrasound and orbital computed tomography. The authors obtained PBMCs from around 11 ml of fresh peripheral blood. Remarks on this clonotype: Its antigen remains unknown.

Overall study results and limits: Blood also carried most thyroid clonotypes expanded above 0.001.

TCR beta CDR3 regions were amplified from RNA transcripts. In the first-round RT-PCR of the TCR CDR3, the HTBI primer set was used. Using its own MiXCR run on the multiplex PCR reads, TCRdb lists one record per CDR3 protein. The sample has around 380,000 distinct CDR3 sequences, 13% seen once; the top ten hold under 25%. The source of this sequence is a man aged 25 to 40 with Graves' hyperthyroidism that later progressed to Graves' ophthalmopathy. The sample consisted of blood.

The chain's CDR3 is CSVGTGWNEQFF. The CDR3 DNA is TGCAGCGTTGGGACAGGGTGGAATGAGCAGTTCTTC. The chain employs TRBV29-1 and TRBJ2-1; 8 bases line up with TRBD1. This CDR3 is 12 amino acids long. The germline V gene has CDR1 SQVTM and CDR2 ANQGSEA. Trimming at V came to 4 bases and at J to 7 bases, leaving 3 bases not matched to a gene.